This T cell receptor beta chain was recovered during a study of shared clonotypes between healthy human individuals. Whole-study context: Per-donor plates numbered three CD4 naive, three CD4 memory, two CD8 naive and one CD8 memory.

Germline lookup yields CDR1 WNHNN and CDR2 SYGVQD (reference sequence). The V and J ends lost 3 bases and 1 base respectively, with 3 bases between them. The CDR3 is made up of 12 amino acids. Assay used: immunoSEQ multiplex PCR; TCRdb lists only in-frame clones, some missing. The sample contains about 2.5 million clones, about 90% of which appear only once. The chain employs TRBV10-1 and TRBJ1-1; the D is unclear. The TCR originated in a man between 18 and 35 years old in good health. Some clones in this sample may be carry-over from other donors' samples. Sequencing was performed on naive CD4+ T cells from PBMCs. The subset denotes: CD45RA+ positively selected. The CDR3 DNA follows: TGCGCCAGCAGTGATCGGAACACTGAAGCTTTCTTT. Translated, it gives CASSDRNTEAFF.